The T cell receptor (beta chain) under discussion was sequenced for a study of T and B cells in COVID-19 patients. Study context: Peripheral blood came from COVID-19 patients with active infection or after recovery. The study, taken as a whole, reports: At recovery TRB diversity and richness exceeded healthy donors, after highly clonal active COVID-19 repertoires. Early severe-case samples and blood from mildly ill patients during symptoms were in short supply. Sorted SARS-CoV-2-responsive or tetramer+ T cells and CD4+, regulatory and CD8+ subsets were not yet sequenced.

TRB rearrangements were amplified by multiplex PCR with BIOMED2 TRB-A/B primers. MiXCR, applied by TCRdb to the multiplex PCR reads, yields one record per CDR3 protein. This table holds about 18,000 distinct CDR3 sequences, just over 35% found once. From blood, about 240-550 ng of genomic DNA served as TRB template. Germline lookup yields CDR1 SGHVT and CDR2 SQSDAQ. The CDR3 length is 12 residues. V dropped 5 bases and J dropped 8; count of bases not matched to a gene: 6. This clonotype was counted ten times or more. Its antigen is undetermined. The rearrangement uses TRBV7-4 and TRBJ2-7, with 7 bases that match TRBD1. The receptor was derived from a human donor with active COVID-19. The sample was blood. The DNA of the CDR3 is TGTGCCAGCAGCCGGTGGACAGGTAAGCAGTACGTC. This sequence encodes CASSRWTGKQYV.